This record concerns one TCR beta chain sequence. Its antigen is still unknown. Libraries were prepared by immunoSEQ multiplex PCR; TCRdb keeps only in-frame clonotypes and omits some of them. This sample yields about 520,000 clones, of which 90% to 96% are seen a single time; approximately 0.067% belongs to the top ten. This entry belongs to a study of shared clonotypes between healthy human individuals. The wider study: Per donor, CD8 memory used one plate, CD8 naive used two, CD4 memory used three and CD4 naive used three. Whole-study results and caveats: Relative to memory subsets, naive subsets generally showed larger estimated richness. It was only blood that was sampled, and tissue repertoires likely differ.

This CDR3 is built from 14 residues. With 6 bases removed from V and 2 bases from J, the gap between germline ends came to 13 bases. Germline values: CDR1 MDHEN, CDR2 SYDVKM. Sequencing input: naive CD4+ T cells sorted from blood. Subset here: CD45RA+ positively selected. The chain joins TRBV28 to TRBJ1-2; weak D call: TRBD1 (6 bases). This TCR came from a woman in her twenties or thirties in good health. Written as DNA, the CDR3 is TGTGCCAGCAGGTTTATTGGACAGAACTATGGCTACACCTTC. Amino acid sequence: CASRFIGQNYGYTF.